Listed here is a single T cell receptor beta chain. The antigen is unknown. The sample belongs to a study of glioma-infiltrating T cells. Findings and limits, study-wide: Tissue-blood divergence was below expectation in non-neoplastic patients, above in gliomas. Very few CDR3 sequences were shared between tissue and blood.

The iRepertoire nested amplicon-rescue multiplex PCR amplified TCR alpha and beta CDR3s from RNA. Input was roughly 100-450 ng of tissue mRNA or PBMC total RNA. Each CDR3 protein gets one entry after TCRdb re-called the multiplex PCR reads with MiXCR. The sample lists roughly 20,000 distinct CDR3 sequences, approximately 23% occurring once. Trimming took 4 bases from V and 2 from J, leaving 12 bases between them. CDR1 is SEHNR and CDR2 is FQNEAQ in the germline V gene (reference sequence). This CDR3 spans 15 amino acids. Sequences were obtained from glioma tissue, nonneoplastic brain tissue, or PBMCs (not recorded which). This receptor was obtained from a human donor with low-grade glioma or glioblastoma, undergoing nonglioma brain surgery, or in good health (not recorded which). The chain joins TRBV7-9 to TRBJ2-1, with a weak D call TRBD2 (7 bases). This CDR3 reads CASSSRGAPYNEQFF. CDR3 nucleotide sequence: TGTGCCAGCAGCTCCCGGGGGGCCCCCTACAATGAGCAGTTCTTC.